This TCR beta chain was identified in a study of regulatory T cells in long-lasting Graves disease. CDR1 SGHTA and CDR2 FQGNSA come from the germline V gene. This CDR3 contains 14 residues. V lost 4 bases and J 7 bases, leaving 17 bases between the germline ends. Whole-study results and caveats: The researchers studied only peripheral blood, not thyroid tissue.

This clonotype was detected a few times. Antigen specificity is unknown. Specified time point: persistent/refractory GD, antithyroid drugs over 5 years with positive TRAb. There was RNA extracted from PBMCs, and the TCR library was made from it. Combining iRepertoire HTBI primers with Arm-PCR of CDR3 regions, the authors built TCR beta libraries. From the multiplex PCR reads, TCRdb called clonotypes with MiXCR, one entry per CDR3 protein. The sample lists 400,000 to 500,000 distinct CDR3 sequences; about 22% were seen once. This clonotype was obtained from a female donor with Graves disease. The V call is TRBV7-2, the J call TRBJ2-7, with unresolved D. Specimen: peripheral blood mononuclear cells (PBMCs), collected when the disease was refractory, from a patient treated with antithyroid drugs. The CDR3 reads CASSSTLQKSEQYF. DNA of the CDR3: TGTGCCAGCAGCTCAACCCTCCAGAAATCAGAGCAGTACTTC.